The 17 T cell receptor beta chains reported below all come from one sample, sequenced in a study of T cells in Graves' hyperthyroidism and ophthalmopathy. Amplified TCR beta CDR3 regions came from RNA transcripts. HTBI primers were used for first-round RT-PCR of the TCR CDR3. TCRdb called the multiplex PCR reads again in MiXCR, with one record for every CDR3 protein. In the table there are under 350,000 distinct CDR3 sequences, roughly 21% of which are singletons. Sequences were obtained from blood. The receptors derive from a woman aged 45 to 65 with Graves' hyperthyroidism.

This CDR3 is CASSWDGEETQYF. Written as DNA, the CDR3 is TGTGCCAGCAGCTGGGACGGGGAAGAGACCCAGTACTTC. The chain recombines TRBV11-2 with TRBJ2-5; D is possibly TRBD1 or TRBD2 (5 bases each). V was shortened by 4 bases and J by 3 bases, with 9 bases between the two germline ends. CDR3 length: 13 residues. CDR1 SGHAT and CDR2 FQNNGV come from the germline V gene.

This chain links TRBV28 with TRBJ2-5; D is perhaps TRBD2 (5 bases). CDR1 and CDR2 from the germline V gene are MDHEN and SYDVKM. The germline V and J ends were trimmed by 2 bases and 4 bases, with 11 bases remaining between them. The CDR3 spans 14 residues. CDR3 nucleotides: TGTGCCAGCAGTTTAAACCTTCGGGGAGAGACCCAGTACTTC. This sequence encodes CASSLNLRGETQYF. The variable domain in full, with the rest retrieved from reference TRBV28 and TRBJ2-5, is DVKVTQSSRYLVKRTGEKVFLECVQDMDHENMFWYRQDPGLGLRLIYFSYDVKMKEKGDIPEGYSVSREKKERFSLILESASTNQTSMYLCASSLNLRGETQYFGPGTRLLVL.

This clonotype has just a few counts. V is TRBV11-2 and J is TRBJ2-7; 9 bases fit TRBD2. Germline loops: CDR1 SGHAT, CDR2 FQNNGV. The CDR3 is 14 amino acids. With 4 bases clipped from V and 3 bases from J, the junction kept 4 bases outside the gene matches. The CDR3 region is CASSSLAGDYEQYF. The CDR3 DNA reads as TGTGCCAGCAGCTCCTTAGCGGGGGACTACGAGCAGTACTTC.

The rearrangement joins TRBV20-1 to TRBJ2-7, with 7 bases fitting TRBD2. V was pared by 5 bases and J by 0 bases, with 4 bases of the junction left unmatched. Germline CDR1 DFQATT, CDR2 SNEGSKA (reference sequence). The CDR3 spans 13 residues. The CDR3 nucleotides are TGCAGTGCTTCCGGGACTAACTCCTACGAGCAGTACTTC. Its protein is CSASGTNSYEQYF.

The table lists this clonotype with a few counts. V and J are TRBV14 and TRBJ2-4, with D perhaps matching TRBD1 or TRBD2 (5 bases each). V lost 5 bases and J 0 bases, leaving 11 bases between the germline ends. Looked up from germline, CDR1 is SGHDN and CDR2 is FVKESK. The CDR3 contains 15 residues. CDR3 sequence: CASSAGALAKNIQYF. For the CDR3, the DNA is TGTGCCAGCAGCGCCGGGGCTTTAGCCAAAAACATTCAGTACTTC. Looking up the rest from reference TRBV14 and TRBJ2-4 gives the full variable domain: EAGVTQFPSHSVIEKGQTVTLRCDPISGHDNLYWYRRVMGKEIKFLLHFVKESKQDESGMPNNRFLAERTGGTYSTLKVQPAELEDSGVYFCASSAGALAKNIQYFGAGTRLSVL.

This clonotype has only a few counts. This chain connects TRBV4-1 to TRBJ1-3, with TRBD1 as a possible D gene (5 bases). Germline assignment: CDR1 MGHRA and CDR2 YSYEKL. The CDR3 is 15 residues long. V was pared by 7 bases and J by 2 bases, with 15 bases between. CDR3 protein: CASKRQGGTGNTIYF. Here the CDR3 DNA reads TGCGCCAGCAAGAGGCAGGGAGGAACTGGAAACACCATATATTTT.

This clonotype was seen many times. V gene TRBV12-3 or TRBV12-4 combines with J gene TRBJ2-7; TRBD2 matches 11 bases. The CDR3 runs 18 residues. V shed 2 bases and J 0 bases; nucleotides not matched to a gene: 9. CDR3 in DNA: TGTGCCAGCAGTTTACGACTAGCGGGACTTCTTAGCTCCTACGAGCAGTACTTC. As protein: CASSLRLAGLLSSYEQYF.

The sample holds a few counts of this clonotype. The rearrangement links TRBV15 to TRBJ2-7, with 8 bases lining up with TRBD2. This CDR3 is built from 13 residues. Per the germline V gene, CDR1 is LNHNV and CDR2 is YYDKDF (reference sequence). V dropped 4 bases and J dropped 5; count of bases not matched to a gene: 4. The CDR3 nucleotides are TGTGCCACCAGCACGGGGGGGGAGAACGAGCAGTACTTC. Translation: CATSTGGENEQYF.

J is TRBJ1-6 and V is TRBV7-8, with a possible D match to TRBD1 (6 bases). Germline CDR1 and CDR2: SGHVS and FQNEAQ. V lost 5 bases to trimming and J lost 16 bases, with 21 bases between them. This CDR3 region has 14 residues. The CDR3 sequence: CASSLGVGGRELHF. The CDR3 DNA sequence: TGTGCCAGCAGCCTAGGGGTTGGGGGCCGAGAACTCCACTTT.

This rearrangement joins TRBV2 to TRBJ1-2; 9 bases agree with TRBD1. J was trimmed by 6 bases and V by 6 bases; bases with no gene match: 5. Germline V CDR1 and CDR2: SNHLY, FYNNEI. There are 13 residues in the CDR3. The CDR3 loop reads CASRQGAGDGYTF. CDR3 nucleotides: TGTGCCAGCAGACAGGGGGCAGGCGATGGCTACACCTTC.

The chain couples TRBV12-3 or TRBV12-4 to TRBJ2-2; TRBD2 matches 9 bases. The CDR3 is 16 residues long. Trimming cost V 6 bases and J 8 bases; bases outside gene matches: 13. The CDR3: CASSRKGSAGGGELFF. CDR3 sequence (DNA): TGTGCCAGCAGCCGTAAAGGGAGCGCGGGGGGGGGGGAGCTGTTTTTT.

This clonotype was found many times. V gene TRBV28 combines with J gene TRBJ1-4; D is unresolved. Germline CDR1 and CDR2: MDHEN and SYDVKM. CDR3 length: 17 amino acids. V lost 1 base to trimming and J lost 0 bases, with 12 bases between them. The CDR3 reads CASSLSAGYATNEKLFF. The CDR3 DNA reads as TGTGCCAGCAGTTTATCGGCAGGCTATGCAACTAATGAAAAACTGTTTTTT.

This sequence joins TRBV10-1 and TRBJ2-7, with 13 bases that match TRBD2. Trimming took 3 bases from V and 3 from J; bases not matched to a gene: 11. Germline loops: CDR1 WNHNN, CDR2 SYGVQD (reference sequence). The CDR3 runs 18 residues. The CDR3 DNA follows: TGCGCCAGCAGTGATTCTCTTGGAGGGACTAGCGGGGTCTACGAGCAGTACTTC. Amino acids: CASSDSLGGTSGVYEQYF.

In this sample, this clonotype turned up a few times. For the CDR3, the DNA is TGTGCCAGCAGCCAAGCCAGGCGGGAGAGGCAGTACTTC. It codes for CASSQARRERQYF. This sequence joins TRBV3-1 and TRBJ2-7, with 7 bases fitting TRBD2. There are 13 residues in the CDR3. The germline CDR1 and CDR2 sequences are LGHDT and YNNKEL (reference sequence). The V segment lost 1 base and the J segment 9 bases; nucleotides outside the gene matches: 6.

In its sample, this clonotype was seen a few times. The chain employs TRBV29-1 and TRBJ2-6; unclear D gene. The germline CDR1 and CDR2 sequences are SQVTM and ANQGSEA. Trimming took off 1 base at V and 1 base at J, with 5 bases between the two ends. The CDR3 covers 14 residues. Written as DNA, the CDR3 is TGCAGCGTTGAAGGGCCTTCTGGGGCCAACGTCCTGACTTTC. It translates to CSVEGPSGANVLTF.

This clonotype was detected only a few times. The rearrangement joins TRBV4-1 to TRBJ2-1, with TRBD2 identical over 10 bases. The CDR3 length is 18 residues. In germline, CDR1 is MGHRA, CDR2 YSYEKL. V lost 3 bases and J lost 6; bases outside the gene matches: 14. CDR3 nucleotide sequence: TGCGCCAGCAGCCAGATATTCCCGTTAGCGGGGGGTCGCAATGAGCAGTTCTTC. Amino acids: CASSQIFPLAGGRNEQFF.

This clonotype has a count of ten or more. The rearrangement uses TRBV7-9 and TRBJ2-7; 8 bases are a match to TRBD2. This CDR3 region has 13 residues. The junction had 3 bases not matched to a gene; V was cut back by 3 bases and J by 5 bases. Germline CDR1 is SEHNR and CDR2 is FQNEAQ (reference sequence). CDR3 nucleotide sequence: TGTGCCAGCAGCTTCGGGAGGGGAGACGAGCAGTACTTC. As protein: CASSFGRGDEQYF.